This TCR beta chain was sequenced in a study of cytomegalovirus exposure and HLA in healthy donors. PCR amplification relied on 60 Vbeta primers (plus 13 Jbeta primers). Measured with immunoSEQ multiplex PCR; TCRdb has only the in-frame clones, and not every one. This table holds some 140,000 clones, roughly 79% found once. The study, taken as a whole, reports: A later analysis linked a missense variant in DCLRE1C to the trimming of TCR beta V and J genes. Later work found most CMV-associated TCR beta chains apparently HLA-restricted. Clonal expansion was found to be greater in HLA-associated TCR beta chains than in equally common others in a later analysis.

Notes on this clone: Its specificity is unknown.

This CDR3 comprises 13 residues. Per the germline V gene, CDR1 is SQVTM and CDR2 is ANQGSEA. The ends lost 6 bases at V and 8 bases at J; junction bases unmatched: 11. This TCR was sampled from a woman aged 40-49 years in good health and CMV-seronegative. The rearrangement links TRBV29-1 to TRBJ1-2; 8 bases line up with TRBD1. The specimen sequenced was PBMCs. CDR3 protein: CSVGGTGEGGYTF. The CDR3 region has the DNA TGCAGCGTGGGAGGGACAGGCGAGGGAGGCTACACCTTC.